Each of the 25 T cell receptor beta chains below was sequenced from the same sample in a study of regulatory and conventional T cells in RAG deficiency. Clones were sequenced by immunoSEQ multiplex PCR, and TCRdb holds only the in-frame ones, with some missing. The profile covers about 50,000 clones, with 80% to 90% appearing a single time and roughly 0.5% taken by the ten largest. Blood CD4+ CD25-low CD127-high conventional T cells supplied the genomic DNA template. This sample was also put to use in a study of regulatory T cells. In that study: Primers: 52 TRBV forward and 13 TRBJ reverse.

The source material was CD4+ effector T cells sorted from blood. The origin of the receptors is a human donor in good health.

The chain has TRBV6-1 and TRBJ1-4; perhaps TRBD1 as D (6 bases). The germline gives CDR1 MNHNS, CDR2 SASEGT. CDR3 length: 15 amino acids. V gave up 5 bases and J gave up 7 bases, with 17 bases separating them. CDR3 DNA: TGTGCCAGCAGTAATACACAGGGATCTCGTGAAAAACTGTTTTTT. It translates to CASSNTQGSREKLFF.

This chain links TRBV19 with TRBJ2-5, with 11 nucleotides matching TRBD2. The J call is doubtful: the DNA matches TRBJ2-7 better. The CDR3 runs to 14 residues. Germline assignment: CDR1 LNHDA and CDR2 SQIVND (reference sequence). The CDR3 loop reads CASKPGTSGYEQYF. The CDR3 DNA reads as TGTGCCAGTAAGCCCGGGACTAGCGGCTACGAGCAGTACTTC.

The chain is built from TRBV5-8 and TRBJ2-7; no definite D call. CDR1 is SGHTS, CDR2 YDEGEE, per germline. This CDR3 spans 15 amino acids. V was trimmed by 0 bases and J by 7 bases, leaving 17 bases between them. The CDR3 region is CASSLAPFSGTEQYF. In nucleotides, the CDR3 is TGTGCCAGCAGCTTGGCCCCGTTCTCAGGCACAGAGCAGTACTTC.

On this clone: The junction does not match germline at one end; this may be a read error. The V gene is TRBV30, the J gene TRBJ1-2, with D possibly being TRBD1 (5 bases). CDR3 length: 15 amino acids. In germline, CDR1 is GTSNPN, CDR2 SVGIG (reference sequence). CDR3 residues: CAWSVYGSGQGIFLF. The CDR3 coding sequence is TGTGCCTGGAGTGTATATGGGTCGGGCCAGGGTATATTCCTGTTC.

The rearrangement joins TRBV27 to TRBJ1-1; the D is unclear. CDR1 and CDR2 (germline): MNHEY, SMNVEV (reference sequence). Trimming left V 6 bases short and J 7 bases short, with 24 bases between. The CDR3 extends over 16 amino acids. This CDR3 reads CASRSWGPTTKSEAFF. CDR3 coding DNA: TGTGCCAGCAGATCATGGGGTCCCACGACGAAAAGTGAAGCTTTCTTT.

This chain uses TRBV29-1 with TRBJ1-1; 11 bases are shared with TRBD1. The CDR3 is 14 residues long. With V trimmed by 6 bases and J by 3 bases, 6 bases remained unmatched. Germline CDR1 reads SQVTM; CDR2 reads ANQGSEA. The CDR3 spells CSVLDRGRDTEAFF. The CDR3 region has the DNA TGCAGCGTCCTGGACAGGGGGCGCGACACTGAAGCTTTCTTT.

The gene calls are TRBV5-3 and TRBJ2-1, with 9 bases that match TRBD1. TRBV5-3 is marked as an open reading frame, function uncertain. V lost 4 bases to trimming and J lost 4 bases; unmatched junction nucleotides: 12. The CDR3 consists of 17 residues. The CDR3 nucleotides are TGTGCCAGAAGCACACAGGGGGCCCCCCAACAATACAATGAGCAGTTCTTC. Its protein is CARSTQGAPQQYNEQFF.

This chain joins TRBV6-4 and TRBJ1-2; no clear D gene. The V and J ends lost 0 bases and 0 bases respectively, with 8 bases between them. Germline CDR1 is MRHNA and CDR2 is SNTAGT. The CDR3 consists of 15 residues. This CDR3 reads CASSDSGLANYGYTF. The CDR3 DNA reads TGTGCCAGCAGTGACTCCGGATTAGCTAACTATGGCTACACCTTC.

V and J are TRBV13 and TRBJ2-3; 7 positions match TRBD2. Germline CDR1 PRHDT, CDR2 FYEKMQ (reference sequence). V was pared by 5 bases and J by 2 bases, with 7 bases of the junction left unmatched. The CDR3 sequence is 15 residues long. The CDR3 sequence: CASSRWAGDTDTQYF. In DNA, the CDR3 is TGTGCCAGCAGCCGATGGGCGGGGGACACAGATACGCAGTATTTT.

This sequence joins TRBV5-8 and TRBJ2-1, with TRBD1 as a possible D gene (6 bases). Germline V gives CDR1 SGHTS, CDR2 YDEGEE. The V end was cut by 6 bases, the J end by 9 bases, with 19 bases between. CDR3 length: 14 amino acids. The CDR3 spells CASKGQGLIAEQFF. The CDR3, as DNA: TGTGCCAGCAAGGGTCAGGGGTTAATCGCTGAGCAGTTCTTC.

This chain links TRBV10-3 with TRBJ1-1; D perhaps matches TRBD1 (6 bases). Germline values: CDR1 ENHRY, CDR2 SYGVKD. This CDR3 is built from 13 residues. Trimming stripped 6 bases from V and 2 bases from J, with 10 bases between. As DNA, the CDR3 is TGTGCCATCAGGGGGGACATTAACACTGAAGCTTTCTTT. Protein sequence: CAIRGDINTEAFF.

The chain joins TRBV5-6 to TRBJ1-2; a weak D match, TRBD1 (6 bases). V was clipped by 0 bases and J by 7 bases, with 19 bases between them. Germline V gene sequence: CDR1 SGHDT, CDR2 YYEEEE. The CDR3 has 16 amino acids. CDR3 loop: CASSLAGGALAVGYTF. The CDR3 DNA follows: TGTGCCAGCAGCTTGGCCGGGGGGGCCTTGGCCGTTGGCTACACCTTC.

J is TRBJ2-3 and V is TRBV19; 8 bases line up with TRBD1. Trimming cost V 7 bases and J 5 bases; bases outside gene matches: 11. From germline, CDR1 is LNHDA and CDR2 SQIVND (reference sequence). CDR3 length equals 15 residues. CDR3 protein: CASNPGAGGLDTQYF. Here the CDR3 DNA reads TGTGCCAGTAATCCCGGGGCAGGGGGCCTAGATACGCAGTATTTT.

This chain links TRBV30 with TRBJ2-5, with 12 bases that match TRBD2. The CDR3 runs to 17 residues. From germline, CDR1 is GTSNPN and CDR2 SVGIG (reference sequence). Unmatched junction bases numbered 12, after V lost 1 base and J lost 6 bases. The CDR3 DNA reads TGTGCCTGGAGTGCCCCGACTAGCGGGAGAATAGTGAAGACCCAGTACTTC. Protein product: CAWSAPTSGRIVKTQYF.

The gene calls are TRBV15 and TRBJ1-1, with TRBD1 as a possible D gene (5 bases). The germline V gene encodes CDR1 LNHNV and CDR2 YYDKDF (reference sequence). This CDR3 has 19 amino acids. The germline V and J ends were trimmed by 1 base and 0 bases, with 21 bases remaining between them. CDR3 sequence: CATSRGGGVQGGVNTEAFF. The CDR3 coding sequence is TGTGCCACCAGCAGAGGGGGCGGGGTTCAAGGAGGGGTGAACACTGAAGCTTTCTTT.

V is TRBV5-1 and J is TRBJ2-7; D is ambiguous. Germline-derived CDR1 and CDR2 are SGHRS and YFSETQ. Trimming took 0 bases from V and 5 from J, leaving 18 bases between them. This CDR3 region has 16 residues. The CDR3 DNA follows: TGCGCCAGCAGCTTGGGGGATGAGAGGCCTAGGGACGAGCAGTACTTC. This gives the protein CASSLGDERPRDEQYF. The complete variable domain, with remaining parts taken from reference TRBV5-1 and TRBJ2-7, reads KAGVTQTPRYLIKTRGQQVTLSCSPISGHRSVSWYQQTPGQGLQFLFEYFSETQRNKGNFPGRFSGRQFSNSRSEMNVSTLELGDSALYLCASSLGDERPRDEQYFGPGTRLTVT.

The J gene is TRBJ1-1, the V gene TRBV18; a weak D match, TRBD1 (5 bases). V was shortened by 5 bases and J by 0 bases, with 16 bases between the two germline ends. The CDR3 length is 16 residues. Germline-derived CDR1 and CDR2 are KGHSH and LQKENI. CDR3 sequence (DNA): TGTGCCAGCTCATGGCTCGGACGGGGCATGAACACTGAAGCTTTCTTT. This codes for CASSWLGRGMNTEAFF.

V and J are TRBV27 and TRBJ2-7; possible D gene TRBD1, 6 bases. Germline V CDR1 and CDR2: MNHEY, SMNVEV (reference sequence). This CDR3 spans 13 amino acids. V was shortened by 4 bases and J by 4 bases, with 11 bases between the two germline ends. The CDR3 loop reads CASSSLQGYEQYF. The CDR3 DNA sequence: TGTGCCAGCAGTTCCTTACAGGGTTACGAGCAGTACTTC.

The chain joins TRBV9 to TRBJ2-5; 8 bases map to TRBD1. The DNA end favors TRBJ2-7, so the J call may be wrong. Per the germline V gene, CDR1 is SGDLS and CDR2 is YYNGEE. The CDR3 contains 15 residues. The DNA for the CDR3 is TGTGCCAGCAGCGTTGGACAGGGTCCATCCTACGAGCAGTACTTC. Translated, it gives CASSVGQGPSYEQYF.

Comments on this clone: Because the CDR3's place on the DNA is in doubt, the DNA is left out and the CDR3 is given as listed by TCRdb. The V and J genes are TRBV21-1 and TRBJ2-3; the table names TRBD2, a call not compared with the DNA. TRBV21-1 is listed as a pseudogene. The CDR3 is 17 amino acids in total, end residues counted. CDR3 sequence reads: CASSKVFGPGSTDTQYF.

The rearrangement links TRBV25-1 to TRBJ2-7; TRBD2 matches at 10 bases. Trimming took 4 bases from V and 6 from J; bases not matched to a gene: 9. CDR1 is MGHDK, CDR2 SYGVNS, per germline. The CDR3 runs to 15 residues. The CDR3 is CASSVGSSGSSEQYF. CDR3 nucleotide sequence: TGTGCCAGCAGTGTGGGGTCTAGCGGGAGCAGCGAGCAGTACTTC.

This chain uses TRBV15 with TRBJ2-1, with TRBD2 matching 7 bases. The CDR3 extends over 15 amino acids. CDR1 LNHNV and CDR2 YYDKDF come from the germline V gene (reference sequence). Germline trimming cut 5 bases from V and 9 bases from J; bases unmatched to any gene: 13. The CDR3 loop is CATSQRPSGFFEQFF. CDR3 coding DNA: TGTGCCACCAGCCAGCGCCCTAGCGGCTTTTTTGAGCAGTTCTTC.

The chain recombines TRBV6-6 with TRBJ2-3, with unresolved D. The CDR3 spans 11 residues. CDR1 and CDR2 (germline): MNHNY, SVGAGI (reference sequence). With 2 bases removed from V and 8 bases from J, the gap between germline ends came to 5 bases. CDR3 bases: TGTGCCAGCAGTTACAAGGCTACGCAGTATTTT. Protein sequence: CASSYKATQYF.

This chain uses TRBV5-1 with TRBJ1-1; D remains unclear. The CDR3 totals 16 residues. The germline V gene encodes CDR1 SGHRS and CDR2 YFSETQ. Deletions cut 4 bases from V and 0 bases from J, with 16 bases between. CDR3 DNA: TGCGCCAGCAGCGCGGGTGGCTGGTACATGAACACTGAAGCTTTCTTT. This translates into CASSAGGWYMNTEAFF.

About this clone itself: Other DNA sequences in this sample translate to the same CDR3. The chain has TRBV5-8 and TRBJ1-2, with unresolved D. V was shortened by 0 bases and J by 2 bases, with 5 bases between the two germline ends. The germline V gene encodes CDR1 SGHTS and CDR2 YDEGEE. This CDR3 has 13 residues. The CDR3 is CASSLGRNYGYTF. CDR3 bases: TGTGCCAGCAGCTTGGGACGGAACTATGGCTACACCTTC.